The source of this T cell receptor beta chain is a study of post-analysis software for immune sequencing data. Across the study: Multiple sclerosis in the patients followed relapsing-remitting, secondary progressive and progressive-relapsing courses.

The germline V and J ends were trimmed by 5 bases and 5 bases, with 22 bases remaining between them. The CDR3 extends over 16 amino acids. Germline CDR1 MGHDK, CDR2 SYGVNS. Notes on the study in general: By F measure, samples from a shared preparation batch strongly co-clustered. Patients showed TRBV5-6, TRBV5-1 and TRBV20-1 among a few TRBV segments more frequent than in controls. In multiple sclerosis, normalized Chao1 diversity was significantly below that of controls.

Sequencing libraries made from TCR beta cDNA carried unique molecular identifiers. T cells numbering roughly 0.95 to 10 million yielded roughly 0.5 million cDNA molecules. Each CDR3 protein gets one entry after TCRdb re-called the PCR reads with MiXCR. Among roughly 170,000 distinct CDR3 sequences, around 30% were seen once, and the ten largest hold about 1.6%. Regarding this clonotype: Its antigen is currently unknown.

The specimen sequenced was blood. The receptor comes from a girl aged 5 to 17 with multiple sclerosis. The chain uses TRBV25-1 and TRBJ2-7; unclear D gene. The CDR3 here is CASSPRPILPNHEQYF. The CDR3 region has the DNA TGTGCCAGCAGTCCCCGCCCCATTTTGCCAAACCACGAGCAGTACTTC.